These T cell receptor beta chains were read from a single sample in a study of T cell repertoires in cytomegalovirus infection. One entry per CDR3 protein results from TCRdb running MiXCR on the reads. Of 200,000 to 300,000 distinct CDR3 sequences in the sample, 9.1% were seen once. Source material: PBMCs. These receptors came from a human donor in good health (CMV status not recorded). Some clones in this sample may be carry-over from other donors' samples. Each CDR3 is given with its conserved first and last residue.

V gene: TRBV20-1
J gene: TRBJ1-2
CDR3 protein: CSALPGTRVGGYTF

V gene: TRBV19
J gene: TRBJ1-5
CDR3 protein: CASSPGQKNQPQHF

V gene: TRBV6-2/TRBV6-3
J gene: TRBJ2-2
CDR3 protein: CASSAPLEPGELFF

V gene: TRBV7-2
J gene: TRBJ2-1
CDR3 protein: CASSLPGSEQFF

V gene: TRBV7-2
J gene: TRBJ2-1
CDR3 protein: CASSLTAGLDRGPYNEQFF

V gene: TRBV7-6
J gene: TRBJ1-5
CDR3 protein: CASSLADRSNQPQHF

V gene: TRBV20-1
J gene: TRBJ1-6
CDR3 protein: CSALPGQFFPSPLHF

V gene: TRBV7-2
J gene: TRBJ2-2
CDR3 protein: CASSSQGLAEFSGELFF

V gene: TRBV14
J gene: TRBJ1-1
CDR3 protein: CASSHSGKNTEAFF

V gene: TRBV7-2
J gene: TRBJ2-7
CDR3 protein: CASSWTGAGEQYF

V gene: TRBV7-2
J gene: TRBJ2-3
CDR3 protein: CASSSDLLGTDTQYF

V gene: TRBV9
J gene: TRBJ2-5
CDR3 protein: CASSERGGLAGAGETQYF

V gene: TRBV7-8
J gene: TRBJ1-2
CDR3 protein: CASSLASQTGESGYTF

V gene: TRBV6-1
J gene: TRBJ2-7
CDR3 protein: CASSEARLAGPYEQYF

V gene: TRBV3-1
J gene: TRBJ2-4
CDR3 protein: CASSKGAKNIQYF

V gene: TRBV18
J gene: TRBJ1-3
CDR3 protein: CASSPERVLGGNTIYF

V gene: TRBV6-1
J gene: TRBJ1-1
CDR3 protein: CASSTPPDNSKAFF

V gene: TRBV6-5
J gene: TRBJ2-2
CDR3 protein: CASSNRVGELFF

V gene: TRBV20-1
J gene: TRBJ2-3
CDR3 protein: CSAKSADRGRTDTQYF

V gene: TRBV5-1
J gene: TRBJ1-2
CDR3 protein: CASSEDSNYGYTF

V gene: TRBV7-2
J gene: TRBJ1-2
CDR3 protein: CASSFTANYGYTF

V gene: TRBV27
J gene: TRBJ1-6
CDR3 protein: CASSEGETPNSPLHF

V gene: TRBV7-2
J gene: TRBJ2-1
CDR3 protein: CASSLQRTGTRAAFF

V gene: TRBV7-2
J gene: TRBJ1-1
CDR3 protein: CASSLLDRGGAFF

V gene: TRBV6-1
J gene: TRBJ1-2
CDR3 protein: CASSGLTGAIGYGYTF

V gene: TRBV7-2
J gene: TRBJ2-1
CDR3 protein: CASSLLALSYNEQFF

V gene: TRBV6-2/TRBV6-3
J gene: TRBJ2-1
CDR3 protein: CASSYLLNNEQFF

V gene: TRBV10-2
J gene: TRBJ1-2
CDR3 protein: CASSDGPGESGGYTF

V gene: TRBV7-2
J gene: TRBJ2-5
CDR3 protein: CASSLVSGLETQYF

V gene: TRBV7-2
J gene: TRBJ2-2
CDR3 protein: CASSLAGGPTGELFF

V gene: TRBV5-1
J gene: TRBJ2-5
CDR3 protein: CASTLDSPYQETQYF